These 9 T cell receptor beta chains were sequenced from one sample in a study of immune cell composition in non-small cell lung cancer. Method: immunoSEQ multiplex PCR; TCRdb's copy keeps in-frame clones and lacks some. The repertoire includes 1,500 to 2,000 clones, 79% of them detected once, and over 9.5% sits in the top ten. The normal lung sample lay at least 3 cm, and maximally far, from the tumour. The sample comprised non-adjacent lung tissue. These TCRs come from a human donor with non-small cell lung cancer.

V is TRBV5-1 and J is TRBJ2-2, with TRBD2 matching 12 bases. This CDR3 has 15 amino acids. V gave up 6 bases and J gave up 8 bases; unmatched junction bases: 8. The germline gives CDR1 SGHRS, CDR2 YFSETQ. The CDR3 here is CASKTSGRDEGELFF. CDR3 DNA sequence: TGCGCCAGCAAGACTAGCGGGAGAGATGAGGGGGAGCTGTTTTTT.

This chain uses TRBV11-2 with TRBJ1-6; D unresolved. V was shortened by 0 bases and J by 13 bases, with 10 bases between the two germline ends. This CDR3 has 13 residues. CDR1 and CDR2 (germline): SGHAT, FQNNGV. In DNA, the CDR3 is TGTGCCAGCAGCTTAGATCCCGCAGTGCCCCTCCACTTT. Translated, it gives CASSLDPAVPLHF.

DNA for the CDR3: TGTGCCAGCAGCTTATCAGCGGGAGCTTCGGGTGAGCAGTTCTTC. Translated: CASSLSAGASGEQFF. The chain joins TRBV7-3 to TRBJ2-1, with 8 bases matching TRBD2. Germline lookup yields CDR1 SGHTA and CDR2 FQGTGA. The CDR3 consists of 15 residues. Trimming removed 2 bases from V and 9 bases from J; junction bases left unmatched: 9.

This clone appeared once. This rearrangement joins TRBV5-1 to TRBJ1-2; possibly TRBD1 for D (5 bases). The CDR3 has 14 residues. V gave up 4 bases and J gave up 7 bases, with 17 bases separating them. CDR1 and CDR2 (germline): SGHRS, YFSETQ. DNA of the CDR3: TGCGCCAGCAGCAACTCCCCGGGGGAGGGTGGCTACACCTTC. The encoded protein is CASSNSPGEGGYTF.

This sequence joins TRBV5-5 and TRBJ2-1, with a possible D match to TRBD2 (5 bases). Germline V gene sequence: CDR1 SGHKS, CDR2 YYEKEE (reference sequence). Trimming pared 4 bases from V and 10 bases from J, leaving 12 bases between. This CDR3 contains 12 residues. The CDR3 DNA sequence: TGTGCCAGCAGCCCTCGGGGTGAAGAGCAGTTCTTC. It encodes CASSPRGEEQFF.

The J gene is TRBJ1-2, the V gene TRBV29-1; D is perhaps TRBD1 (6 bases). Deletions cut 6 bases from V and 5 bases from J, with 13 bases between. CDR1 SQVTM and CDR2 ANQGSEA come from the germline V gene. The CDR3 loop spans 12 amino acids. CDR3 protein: CSVLGTTYGYTF. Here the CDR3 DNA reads TGCAGCGTGCTTGGGACAACTTATGGCTACACCTTC.

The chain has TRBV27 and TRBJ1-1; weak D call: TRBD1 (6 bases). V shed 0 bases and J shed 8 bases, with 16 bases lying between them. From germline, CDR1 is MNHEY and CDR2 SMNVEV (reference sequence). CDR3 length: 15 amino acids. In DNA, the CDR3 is TGTGCCAGCAGTTTATCATGGAGGGCGGGGGCGGAAGCTTTCTTT. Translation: CASSLSWRAGAEAFF.

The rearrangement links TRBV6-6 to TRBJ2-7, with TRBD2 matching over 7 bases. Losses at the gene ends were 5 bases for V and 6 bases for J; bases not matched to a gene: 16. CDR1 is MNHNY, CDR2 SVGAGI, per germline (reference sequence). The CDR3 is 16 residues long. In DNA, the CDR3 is TGTGCCAGCAGTCGCCTCTCGGGGGGTAGGATCGGCGAGCAGTACTTC. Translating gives CASSRLSGGRIGEQYF.

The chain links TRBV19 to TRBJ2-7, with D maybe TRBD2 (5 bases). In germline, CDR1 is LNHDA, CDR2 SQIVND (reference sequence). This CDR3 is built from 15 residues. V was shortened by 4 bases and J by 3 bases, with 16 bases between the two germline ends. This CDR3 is CASSSGSSSLYEQYF. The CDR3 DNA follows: TGTGCCAGTAGTAGCGGGTCCTCTTCCCTCTACGAGCAGTACTTC.